The TCR beta chain under discussion was sequenced for a study of blood T cell repertoires in COVID-19. Only in-frame clones appear in the TCRdb table, and some are missing; sequencing was by immunoSEQ multiplex PCR. The sample consists of 400,000 or so clones, 70% to 90% of them appearing once. In germline, CDR1 is LNHDA, CDR2 SQIVND (reference sequence). Trimming pared 7 bases from V and 7 bases from J, leaving 17 bases between. This CDR3 contains 14 residues. Material for sequencing was peripheral blood. V usage is TRBV19 and J usage is TRBJ1-5; D is perhaps TRBD1 (6 bases). The TCR sequence derives from a middle-aged woman with COVID-19, enrolled during active disease. In nucleotides, the CDR3 is TGTGCCAGTACTATCAACAGGGTCGAGCAGCCCCAGCATTTT. This encodes CASTINRVEQPQHF. Full variable domain (rest looked up from reference TRBV19 and TRBJ1-5): DGGITQSPKYLFRKEGQNVTLSCEQNLNHDAMYWYRQDPGQGLRLIYYSQIVNDFQKGDIAEGYSVSREKKESFPLTVTSAQKNPTAFYLCASTINRVEQPQHFGDGTRLSIL.